This entry lists 12 T cell receptor beta chains sequenced from one sample in a study of PD-1 blockade in classical Hodgkin lymphoma. TCRdb's table, derived via immunoSEQ multiplex PCR, lists solely in-frame clones and lacks some. This sample has under 65,000 clones, with 80% to 90% found just once. Each patient relapsed following autologous stem cell transplantation, and prior brentuximab vedotin exposure differed. This sample comprised peripheral blood mononuclear cells (PBMCs), obtained at baseline. The origin of the receptors is a human donor with classical Hodgkin lymphoma.

The genes are TRBV27 and TRBJ1-4; D gene unclear. V was clipped by 5 bases and J by 5 bases, with 9 bases between them. Germline assignment: CDR1 MNHEY and CDR2 SMNVEV (reference sequence). This CDR3 is built from 13 residues. Here the CDR3 DNA reads TGTGCCAGCAGTAGGGTATTAAATGAAAAACTGTTTTTT. It yields the protein CASSRVLNEKLFF.

V is TRBV27 and J is TRBJ1-1; D gene ambiguous. V lost 8 bases and J 0 bases, leaving 7 bases between the germline ends. Germline V CDR1 and CDR2: MNHEY, SMNVEV (reference sequence). The length of the CDR3 is 12 residues. The CDR3 bases are TGTGCCAGCGGACGATTGAACACTGAAGCTTTCTTT. Translation: CASGRLNTEAFF.

This sequence joins TRBV9 and TRBJ2-2; a weak D match, TRBD2 (7 bases). The CDR3 contains 18 residues. V lost 2 bases and J 5 bases, leaving 22 bases between the germline ends. Germline lookup yields CDR1 SGDLS and CDR2 YYNGEE. CDR3 protein: CASSVFRAGALETGELFF. CDR3 DNA: TGTGCCAGCAGCGTCTTTAGGGCGGGGGCCTTGGAAACCGGGGAGCTGTTTTTT.

The rearrangement uses TRBV7-9 and TRBJ2-3, with D hard to call. The CDR3 sequence is 14 residues long. The V gene's germline CDR1 is SEHNR and CDR2 FQNEAQ (reference sequence). The ends were cut back, 2 bases at V and 0 bases at J, with 6 bases in the middle. CDR3 coding DNA: TGTGCCAGCAGCTTAATCGCTAGCACAGATACGCAGTATTTT. Translating gives CASSLIASTDTQYF.

The gene calls are TRBV2 and TRBJ1-2; D is unclear. This CDR3 region has 13 residues. V was cut by 3 bases and J by 4 bases, with 9 bases left in between. The germline V gene has CDR1 SNHLY and CDR2 FYNNEI. CDR3 loop: CASSDPSLYGYTF. CDR3 DNA sequence: TGTGCCAGCAGTGATCCCAGTCTCTATGGCTACACCTTC.

J is TRBJ1-1 and V is TRBV19, with D unresolved. This CDR3 has 12 amino acids. V dropped 7 bases and J dropped 5 bases, with 11 bases sitting between them. Germline lookup yields CDR1 LNHDA and CDR2 SQIVND (reference sequence). The CDR3 region is CASTLGWTEAFF. The CDR3, as DNA: TGTGCCAGTACCTTGGGTTGGACTGAAGCTTTCTTT. The full variable domain, completed using reference TRBV19 and TRBJ1-1, is DGGITQSPKYLFRKEGQNVTLSCEQNLNHDAMYWYRQDPGQGLRLIYYSQIVNDFQKGDIAEGYSVSREKKESFPLTVTSAQKNPTAFYLCASTLGWTEAFFGQGTRLTVV.

The chain carries TRBV6-5 and TRBJ2-5, with D perhaps assigned TRBD1 or TRBD2 (6 bases each). The V end lost 6 bases, the J end lost 1 base, and 9 bases lay between the germline ends. The CDR3 covers 13 residues. The V gene's germline CDR1 is MNHEY and CDR2 SVGAGI. The CDR3, as DNA: TGTGCCAGCAGGACGGGGGCCCAAGAGACCCAGTACTTC. This gives the protein CASRTGAQETQYF.

The chain couples TRBV7-8 to TRBJ2-3; 7 bases align to TRBD1. The CDR3 has 14 amino acids. CDR1 and CDR2 (germline): SGHVS, FQNEAQ. V shed 5 bases and J 0 bases; nucleotides not matched to a gene: 2. As DNA, the CDR3 is TGTGCCAGCAGCCGGGACAGTAGCACAGATACGCAGTATTTT. This translates into CASSRDSSTDTQYF.

V is TRBV7-3 and J is TRBJ2-3; D may be TRBD2 (6 bases). The germline CDR1 and CDR2 sequences are SGHTA and FQGTGA. V gave up 5 bases and J gave up 5 bases, with 11 bases separating them. The CDR3 totals 13 residues. CDR3 residues: CASSPIGGDTQYF. The CDR3 nucleotides are TGTGCCAGCAGCCCCATCGGGGGAGATACGCAGTATTTT.

The V and J genes are TRBV6-1 and TRBJ2-1, with TRBD2 identical over 9 bases. Germline V gene lookup returns CDR1 MNHNS and CDR2 SASEGT. V was pared by 2 bases and J by 3 bases, with 8 bases of the junction left unmatched. This CDR3 has 17 residues. CDR3 protein: CASSESSGGHIYNEQFF. For the CDR3, the DNA is TGTGCCAGCAGTGAAAGTAGCGGGGGCCATATCTACAATGAGCAGTTCTTC.

This rearrangement joins TRBV28 to TRBJ1-5; D ambiguous. Germline CDR1 MDHEN, CDR2 SYDVKM. Trimming took off 7 bases at V and 3 bases at J, with 7 bases between the two ends. This CDR3 has 12 residues. DNA of the CDR3: TGTGCCAGCACGCAGGTCAATCAGCCCCAGCATTTT. This gives the protein CASTQVNQPQHF.

This rearrangement joins TRBV5-1 to TRBJ1-1; D perhaps matches TRBD1 (6 bases). The germline V gene encodes CDR1 SGHRS and CDR2 YFSETQ. Trimming removed 4 bases from V and 6 bases from J, with 22 bases in between. The CDR3 runs 16 residues. The CDR3 DNA reads TGCGCCAGCAGCCCAAGAACAGCCTGGGGGGCGGCTGAAGCTTTCTTT. It yields the protein CASSPRTAWGAAEAFF.